This section outlines one TCR beta chain sequence together with its context. The CDR3 consists of 15 residues. Germline-derived CDR1 and CDR2 are GTSNPN and SVGIG (reference sequence). Trimming took 1 base from V and 5 from J; bases not matched to a gene: 6. This record comes from a study of blood T cell repertoires in COVID-19. TCRdb's table, derived via immunoSEQ multiplex PCR, lists solely in-frame clones and lacks some. The table has approximately 110,000 clones, more than 65% seen once. The clonotype was recovered from a man aged 45-60 years with acute or convalescent COVID-19. Sequencing was carried out using peripheral blood. V gene TRBV30 combines with J gene TRBJ2-3; 10 nucleotides line up with TRBD1. The CDR3 loop reads CAWSGDRGQVDTQYF. In DNA form, the CDR3 reads TGTGCCTGGAGTGGCGACAGGGGGCAGGTAGATACGCAGTATTTT.